The 9 T cell receptor beta chains given below trace back to one sample, sequenced in a study of cytomegalovirus exposure and HLA in healthy donors. Vbeta (60) and Jbeta (13) primers were used in the PCR. Produced via immunoSEQ multiplex PCR; TCRdb's table is partial and in-frame only. The data show roughly 150,000 clones, roughly 9.8% seen once. The sequenced sample was PBMCs. The receptors originated from a man aged 45-65 years in good health and CMV-seronegative.

Only a few counts were recorded for this clone. V usage is TRBV7-3 and J usage is TRBJ1-4; D might be TRBD1 (6 bases). Deletions cut 5 bases from V and 7 bases from J, with 23 bases between. Germline V lookup: CDR1 SGHTA, CDR2 FQGTGA. The CDR3 spans 17 residues. Here the CDR3 reads CASSAQPRGHPSEKLFF. The CDR3 coding sequence is TGTGCCAGCAGCGCACAGCCCAGGGGACATCCCAGTGAAAAACTGTTTTTT.

Notes on this clone: The same CDR3 arises from other DNA sequences in this sample as well. This rearrangement joins TRBV27 to TRBJ2-3; no clear D. The germline V and J ends were trimmed by 5 bases and 3 bases, with 9 bases remaining between them. This CDR3 contains 13 residues. From germline, CDR1 is MNHEY and CDR2 SMNVEV (reference sequence). The CDR3 region is CASSQTGTDTQYF. CDR3 nucleotides: TGTGCCAGCAGTCAAACCGGGACAGATACGCAGTATTTT.

This clone has only a few counts. Other nucleotide sequences from this sample produce the same CDR3. The chain uses TRBV28 and TRBJ1-5; 9 positions match TRBD1. This CDR3 spans 15 amino acids. V was pared by 7 bases and J by 2 bases, with 6 bases of the junction left unmatched. The germline V gene encodes CDR1 MDHEN and CDR2 SYDVKM. CDR3 nucleotide sequence: TGTGCCAGCATCCCCGGGACAGGGCGCAATCAGCCCCAGCATTTT. This codes for CASIPGTGRNQPQHF. Filled out from reference TRBV28 and TRBJ1-5, the complete variable domain reads DVKVTQSSRYLVKRTGEKVFLECVQDMDHENMFWYRQDPGLGLRLIYFSYDVKMKEKGDIPEGYSVSREKKERFSLILESASTNQTSMYLCASIPGTGRNQPQHFGDGTRLSIL.

About this clone: Within the sample, other DNA sequences also encode this same CDR3. The chain combines TRBV28 with TRBJ1-4; 8 bases match TRBD1. V was pared by 6 bases and J by 3 bases, with 15 bases of the junction left unmatched. This CDR3 contains 18 residues. In germline, CDR1 is MDHEN, CDR2 SYDVKM. This CDR3 reads CASRRGTGGGLSNEKLFF. In nucleotides, the CDR3 is TGTGCCAGCAGACGGGGAACAGGGGGAGGCTTGTCTAATGAAAAACTGTTTTTT. Full variable domain (outside the CDR3, taken from reference TRBV28 and TRBJ1-4): DVKVTQSSRYLVKRTGEKVFLECVQDMDHENMFWYRQDPGLGLRLIYFSYDVKMKEKGDIPEGYSVSREKKERFSLILESASTNQTSMYLCASRRGTGGGLSNEKLFFGSGTQLSVL.

Only a few counts were recorded for this clone. The chain couples TRBV6-1 to TRBJ2-4; 10 nucleotides match TRBD1. CDR1 is MNHNS and CDR2 is SASEGT in the germline V gene. The V segment lost 1 base and the J segment 4 bases; nucleotides outside the gene matches: 1. The CDR3 runs to 15 residues. Here the CDR3 reads CASSEGDRGKNIQYF. CDR3 DNA sequence: TGTGCCAGCAGTGAAGGGGACAGGGGAAAAAACATTCAGTACTTC.

This chain links TRBV18 with TRBJ1-1; the match to TRBD1 covers 7 bases. Unmatched junction bases numbered 3, after V lost 4 bases and J lost 1 base. The CDR3 is 14 residues long. The germline gives CDR1 KGHSH, CDR2 LQKENI. For the CDR3, the DNA is TGTGCCAGCTCACTAAACAGGGGGAACACTGAAGCTTTCTTT. Translated, it gives CASSLNRGNTEAFF. Full variable domain (outside the CDR3, taken from reference TRBV18 and TRBJ1-1): NAGVMQNPRHLVRRRGQEARLRCSPMKGHSHVYWYRQLPEEGLKFMVYLQKENIIDESGMPKERFSAEFPKEGPSILRIQQVVRGDSAAYFCASSLNRGNTEAFFGQGTRLTVV.

The chain carries TRBV27 and TRBJ1-1, with D possibly TRBD1 on 5 matching bases. CDR1 and CDR2 (germline): MNHEY, SMNVEV (reference sequence). Trimming pared 3 bases from V and 2 bases from J, leaving 10 bases between. This CDR3 spans 14 amino acids. CDR3 region: CASSFSDSNTEAFF. The CDR3 DNA sequence: TGTGCCAGCAGTTTTTCCGACAGTAACACTGAAGCTTTCTTT.

This clone appeared a few times. The chain is built from TRBV19 and TRBJ2-2, with 7 nucleotides matching TRBD2. The CDR3 sequence is 14 residues long. Trimming cost V 5 bases and J 6 bases; bases outside gene matches: 6. Germline CDR1 and CDR2: LNHDA and SQIVND (reference sequence). The CDR3 DNA reads TGTGCCAGTAGTCTTCCTGCGGGAGCCGGGGAGCTGTTTTTT. This encodes CASSLPAGAGELFF.

This clone has only a few counts. The rearrangement links TRBV5-1 to TRBJ2-7, with D maybe TRBD2 (6 bases). Trimming took 0 bases from V and 3 from J, leaving 13 bases between them. CDR1 is SGHRS and CDR2 is YFSETQ in the germline V gene. The CDR3 totals 15 residues. CDR3 coding DNA: TGCGCCAGCAGCTTGGCCAGCGGGCTTAACTACGAGCAGTACTTC. Its translation is CASSLASGLNYEQYF. Full variable domain (outside the CDR3, taken from reference TRBV5-1 and TRBJ2-7): KAGVTQTPRYLIKTRGQQVTLSCSPISGHRSVSWYQQTPGQGLQFLFEYFSETQRNKGNFPGRFSGRQFSNSRSEMNVSTLELGDSALYLCASSLASGLNYEQYFGPGTRLTVT.